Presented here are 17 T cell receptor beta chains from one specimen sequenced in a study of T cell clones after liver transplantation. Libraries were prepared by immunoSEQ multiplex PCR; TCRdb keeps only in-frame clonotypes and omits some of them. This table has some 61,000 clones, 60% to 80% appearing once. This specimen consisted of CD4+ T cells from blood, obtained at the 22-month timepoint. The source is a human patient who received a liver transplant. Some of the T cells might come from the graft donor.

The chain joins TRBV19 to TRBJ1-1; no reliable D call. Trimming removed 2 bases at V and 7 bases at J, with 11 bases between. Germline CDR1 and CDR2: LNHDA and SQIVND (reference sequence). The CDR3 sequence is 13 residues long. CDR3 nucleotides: TGTGCCAGTAGTATACCGGCTTTGGGTGAAGCTTTCTTT. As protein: CASSIPALGEAFF.

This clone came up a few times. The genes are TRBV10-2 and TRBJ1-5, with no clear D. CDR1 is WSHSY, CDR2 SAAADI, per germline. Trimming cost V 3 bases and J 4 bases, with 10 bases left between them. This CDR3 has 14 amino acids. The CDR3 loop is CASSDDSLNQPQHF. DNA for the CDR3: TGCGCCAGCAGTGACGATAGCTTAAATCAGCCCCAGCATTTT.

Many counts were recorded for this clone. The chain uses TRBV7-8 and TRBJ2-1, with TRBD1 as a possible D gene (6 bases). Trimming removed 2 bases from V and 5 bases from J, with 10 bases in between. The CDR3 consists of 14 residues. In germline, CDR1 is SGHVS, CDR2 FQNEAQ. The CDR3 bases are TGTGCCAGCAGCTTACGGACAGCTAACAATGAGCAGTTCTTC. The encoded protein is CASSLRTANNEQFF.

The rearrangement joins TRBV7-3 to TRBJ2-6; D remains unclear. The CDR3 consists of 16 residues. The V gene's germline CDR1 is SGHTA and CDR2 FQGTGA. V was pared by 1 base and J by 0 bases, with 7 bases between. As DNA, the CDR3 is TGTGCCAGCAGCTTAATGGCTAGCTCTGGGGCCAACGTCCTGACTTTC. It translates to CASSLMASSGANVLTF.

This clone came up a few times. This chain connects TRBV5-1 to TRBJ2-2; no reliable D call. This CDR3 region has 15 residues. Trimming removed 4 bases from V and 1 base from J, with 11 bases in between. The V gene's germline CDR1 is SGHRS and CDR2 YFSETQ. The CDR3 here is CASSRSGLNTGELFF. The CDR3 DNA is TGCGCCAGCAGCCGGTCCGGCTTGAACACCGGGGAGCTGTTTTTT. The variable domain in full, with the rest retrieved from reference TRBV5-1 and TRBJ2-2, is KAGVTQTPRYLIKTRGQQVTLSCSPISGHRSVSWYQQTPGQGLQFLFEYFSETQRNKGNFPGRFSGRQFSNSRSEMNVSTLELGDSALYLCASSRSGLNTGELFFGEGSRLTVL.

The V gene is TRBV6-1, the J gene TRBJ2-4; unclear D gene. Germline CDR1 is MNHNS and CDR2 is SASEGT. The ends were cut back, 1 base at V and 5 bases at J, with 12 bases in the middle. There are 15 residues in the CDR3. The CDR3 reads CASSEGSAAQNIQYF. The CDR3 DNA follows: TGTGCCAGCAGTGAAGGCTCCGCGGCCCAAAACATTCAGTACTTC.

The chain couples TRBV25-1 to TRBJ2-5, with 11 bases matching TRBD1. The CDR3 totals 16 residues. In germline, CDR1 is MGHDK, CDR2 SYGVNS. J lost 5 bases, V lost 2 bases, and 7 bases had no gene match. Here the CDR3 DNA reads TGTGCCAGCAGTGAAGTAAGGACAGGGGGCGGTGAGACCCAGTACTTC. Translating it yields CASSEVRTGGGETQYF.

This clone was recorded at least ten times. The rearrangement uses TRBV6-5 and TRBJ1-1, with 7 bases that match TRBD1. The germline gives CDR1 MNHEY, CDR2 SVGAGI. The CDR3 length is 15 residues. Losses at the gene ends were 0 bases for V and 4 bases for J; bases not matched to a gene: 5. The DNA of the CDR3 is TGTGCCAGCAGTTACTCAGGGGGCGGGGGCACTGAAGCTTTCTTT. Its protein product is CASSYSGGGGTEAFF.

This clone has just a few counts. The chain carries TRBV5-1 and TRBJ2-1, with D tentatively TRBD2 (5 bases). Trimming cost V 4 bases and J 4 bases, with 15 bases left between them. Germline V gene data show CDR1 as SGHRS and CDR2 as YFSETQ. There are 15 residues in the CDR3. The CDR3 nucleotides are TGCGCCAGCAGCCCAACACCTACGGGGTACAATGAGCAGTTCTTC. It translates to CASSPTPTGYNEQFF.

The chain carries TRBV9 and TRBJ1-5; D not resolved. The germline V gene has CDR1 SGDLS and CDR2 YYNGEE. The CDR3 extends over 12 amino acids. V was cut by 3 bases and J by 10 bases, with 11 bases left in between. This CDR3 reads CASSGDSPPQHF. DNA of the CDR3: TGTGCCAGCAGCGGAGACTCGCCCCCCCAGCATTTT.

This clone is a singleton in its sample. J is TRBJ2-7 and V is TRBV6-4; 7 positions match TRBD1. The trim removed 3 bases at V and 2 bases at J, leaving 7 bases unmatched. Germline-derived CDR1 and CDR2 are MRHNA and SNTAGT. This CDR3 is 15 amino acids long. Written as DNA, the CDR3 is TGTGCCAGCAGTGAGAGGGGGCACCGCACCTACGAGCAGTACTTC. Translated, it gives CASSERGHRTYEQYF.

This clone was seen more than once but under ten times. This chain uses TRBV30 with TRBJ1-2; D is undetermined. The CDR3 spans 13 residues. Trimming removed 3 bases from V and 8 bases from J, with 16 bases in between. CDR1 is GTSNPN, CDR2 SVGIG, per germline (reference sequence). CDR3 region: CAWRFSTRGGYTF. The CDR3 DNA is TGTGCCTGGAGATTCTCCACTCGAGGGGGCTACACCTTC.

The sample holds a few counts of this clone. The DNA for the CDR3 is TGTGCCAGCAAAGGTAGCGGGGGGCAAGAGACCCAGTACTTC. This sequence encodes CASKGSGGQETQYF. This rearrangement joins TRBV5-4 to TRBJ2-5, with 10 bases lining up with TRBD2. The V gene's germline CDR1 is SGHNT and CDR2 YYREEE (reference sequence). The CDR3 is 14 residues long. V was clipped by 6 bases and J by 2 bases; unmatched bases: 4.

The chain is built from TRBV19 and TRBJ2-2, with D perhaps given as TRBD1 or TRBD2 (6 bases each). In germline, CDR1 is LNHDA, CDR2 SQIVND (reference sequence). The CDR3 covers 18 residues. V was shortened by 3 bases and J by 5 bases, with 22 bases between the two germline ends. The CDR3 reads CASSISPVLGGRTGELFF. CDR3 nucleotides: TGTGCCAGTAGTATCTCCCCCGTCCTAGGGGGGAGGACCGGGGAGCTGTTTTTT.

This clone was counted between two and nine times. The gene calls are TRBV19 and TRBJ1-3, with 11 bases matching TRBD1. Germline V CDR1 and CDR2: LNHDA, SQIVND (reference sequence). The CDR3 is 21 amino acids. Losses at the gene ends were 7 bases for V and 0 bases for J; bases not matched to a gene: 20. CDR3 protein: CASTRDRGTSGTPSSGNTIYF. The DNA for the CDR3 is TGTGCCAGTACTCGGGACAGGGGGACATCCGGGACACCAAGCTCTGGAAACACCATATATTTT.

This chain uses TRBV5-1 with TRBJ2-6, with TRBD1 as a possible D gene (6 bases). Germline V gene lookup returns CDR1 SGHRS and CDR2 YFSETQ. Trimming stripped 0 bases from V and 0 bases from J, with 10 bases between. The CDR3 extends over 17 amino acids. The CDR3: CASSLGMDSSGANVLTF. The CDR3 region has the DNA TGCGCCAGCAGCTTGGGGATGGACAGCTCTGGGGCCAACGTCCTGACTTTC.

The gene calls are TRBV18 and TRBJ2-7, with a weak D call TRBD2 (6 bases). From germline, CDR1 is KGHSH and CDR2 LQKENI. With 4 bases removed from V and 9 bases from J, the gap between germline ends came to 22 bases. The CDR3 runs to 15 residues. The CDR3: CASSQPGVGITVQYF. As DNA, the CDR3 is TGTGCCAGCTCACAACCGGGGGTTGGGATTACGGTGCAGTACTTC.